The text below deals with one T cell receptor (beta chain). This sample was included in a study of blood T cell repertoires in COVID-19. The wider study: T cells, B-cell-depleted T cells, or PBMCs provided the cDNA or gDNA that served as material.

The CDR3 extends over 16 amino acids. The J segment lost 6 bases and the V segment lost 5 bases, leaving 15 bases of the junction unmatched. From germline, CDR1 is LNHNV and CDR2 YYDKDF (reference sequence). The authors' processing: Amplification with reference gene primers provided the estimates of nucleated cell counts. Clones were read by immunoSEQ multiplex PCR, and TCRdb kept only the in-frame ones, dropping some. For V, J and clone size, that table is used; D and trimming come from the DNA. The data show 250,000 to 300,000 clones, roughly nine tenths seen once. Seattle patients were enrolled during active infection and followed longitudinally.

The chain combines TRBV15 with TRBJ1-2; 7 nucleotides line up with TRBD1. Material for sequencing was peripheral blood. This clonotype originated in a woman in her twenties or thirties with COVID-19, enrolled during active disease. The chain's CDR3 is CATSPVDFQGVHGYTF. The CDR3, as DNA: TGTGCCACCAGCCCCGTTGACTTCCAGGGGGTCCATGGCTACACCTTC.